This TCR beta chain stems from a study of blood T cell repertoires in COVID-19. Across the whole study: Both acute and convalescent COVID-19 samples were obtained from the United States, Italy and Spain. Sources were T cells, B-cell-depleted T cells, or PBMCs; the material itself was cDNA or gDNA.

In the study's own analysis: Estimates of nucleated cell counts were drawn from the amplification of reference gene primers. The repertoire was sequenced with immunoSEQ multiplex PCR; TCRdb's copy has only in-frame clones and lacks some. For V, J and clone size, that table is used; D and trimming come from the DNA. The sample holds roughly 36,000 clones, around 86% seen once. The V end lost 3 bases, the J end lost 1 base, and 13 bases lay between the germline ends. This CDR3 has 16 residues. The genes are TRBV5-3 and TRBJ1-4; D is ambiguous. TRBV5-3 is given ORF status, its function remaining uncertain. The source is a man older than 75 with active COVID-19. The sequenced sample was peripheral blood. CDR3 in amino acids: CARSSDPSRTNEKLFF. For the CDR3, the DNA is TGTGCCAGAAGCTCAGATCCTTCAAGAACTAATGAAAAACTGTTTTTT.